The 14 T cell receptor beta chains below were found in one sample sequenced in a study of T cells after yellow fever vaccination. A single record per CDR3 protein comes from TCRdb applying MiXCR to the 5' RACE reads. The table records some 300,000 distinct CDR3 sequences, 8.7% of them present only once. The starting material was CD4+ T cells sorted from PBMCs, obtained 5 days after the yellow fever booster vaccination. The receptor source for this set is a man younger than 30 who received the YFV17D yellow fever vaccine.

This clonotype has ten or more counts. The chain carries TRBV3-1 and TRBJ2-5; D remains ambiguous. Germline CDR1 reads LGHDT; CDR2 reads YNNKEL (reference sequence). V dropped 1 base and J dropped 4 bases, with 13 bases sitting between them. CDR3 length equals 15 residues. The CDR3 loop reads CASSQGFGSRETQYF. CDR3 DNA sequence: TGTGCCAGCAGCCAAGGCTTTGGGTCTCGAGAGACCCAGTACTTC.

The genes are TRBV10-3 and TRBJ2-1, with D unclear. The CDR3 extends over 12 amino acids. Trimming removed 4 bases from V and 4 bases from J, with 5 bases in between. Germline loops: CDR1 ENHRY, CDR2 SYGVKD. The CDR3, as DNA: TGTGCCATCAGTGTTGAGTACAATGAGCAGTTCTTC. Amino acid sequence: CAISVEYNEQFF.

The chain has TRBV3-1 and TRBJ1-1; D gene unclear. Germline assignment: CDR1 LGHDT and CDR2 YNNKEL (reference sequence). The germline V and J ends were trimmed by 0 bases and 4 bases, with 9 bases remaining between them. This CDR3 contains 14 residues. For the CDR3, the DNA is TGTGCCAGCAGCCAAGACCCGCGGAGCACTGAAGCTTTCTTT. The encoded protein is CASSQDPRSTEAFF.

This clonotype has just a few counts. The V and J genes are TRBV5-1 and TRBJ1-1; unclear D gene. V gave up 4 bases and J gave up 0 bases, with 16 bases separating them. The germline V gene has CDR1 SGHRS and CDR2 YFSETQ. This CDR3 is built from 16 residues. The CDR3 reads CASSPLAQRLNTEAFF. The CDR3 region has the DNA TGCGCCAGCAGCCCCTTAGCGCAACGACTGAACACTGAAGCTTTCTTT. Complete variable domain (other parts from reference TRBV5-1 and TRBJ1-1): KAGVTQTPRYLIKTRGQQVTLSCSPISGHRSVSWYQQTPGQGLQFLFEYFSETQRNKGNFPGRFSGRQFSNSRSEMNVSTLELGDSALYLCASSPLAQRLNTEAFFGQGTRLTVV.

The genes are TRBV6-2 or TRBV6-3 and TRBJ1-1, with unresolved D. The CDR3 consists of 13 residues. The germline gives CDR1 MNHEY, CDR2 SVGEGT. V was shortened by 4 bases and J by 1 base, with 7 bases between the two germline ends. The DNA of the CDR3 is TGTGCCAGCAGTTGGGTTAGGAACACTGAAGCTTTCTTT. As protein: CASSWVRNTEAFF.

The chain employs TRBV24-1 and TRBJ2-1; no firm D call. The germline V and J ends were trimmed by 6 bases and 4 bases, with 3 bases remaining between them. Germline V gene lookup returns CDR1 KGHDR and CDR2 SFDVKD. This CDR3 comprises 11 residues. CDR3 DNA: TGTGCCACCAGTTTTTACAATGAGCAGTTCTTC. Translation: CATSFYNEQFF.

In nucleotides, the CDR3 is TGCAGTGCGGGGCGGGGGCATCGGGAGACCCAGTACTTC. Encoded protein: CSAGRGHRETQYF. V gene TRBV20-1 combines with J gene TRBJ2-5, with TRBD2 as a possible D gene (7 bases). This CDR3 region has 13 residues. The V and J ends lost 6 bases and 5 bases respectively, with 16 bases between them. Per the germline V gene, CDR1 is DFQATT and CDR2 is SNEGSKA (reference sequence).

This clonotype was counted a few times. The J gene is TRBJ1-4, the V gene TRBV4-1; D gene uncertain. Deletions cut 2 bases from V and 0 bases from J, with 13 bases between. From germline, CDR1 is MGHRA and CDR2 YSYEKL. The CDR3 loop spans 17 amino acids. CDR3 in DNA: TGCGCCAGCAGCCAAACCCTGGTCACTACAACTAATGAAAAACTGTTTTTT. It encodes CASSQTLVTTTNEKLFF.

This clonotype has just a few counts. The chain has TRBV6-6 and TRBJ1-1, with 7 bases that match TRBD1. This CDR3 is 14 amino acids long. V lost 6 bases to trimming and J lost 11 bases; unmatched junction nucleotides: 15. CDR1 MNHNY and CDR2 SVGAGI come from the germline V gene (reference sequence). As DNA, the CDR3 is TGTGCCAGCAGCAGGCCTCTGACAGGGCGCTTGGCTTTCTTT. Residues: CASSRPLTGRLAFF.

This clonotype occurred a few times. This chain connects TRBV7-2 to TRBJ1-1; no reliable D call. The CDR3 covers 15 residues. Germline CDR1 is SGHTA and CDR2 is FQGNSA. The germline V and J ends were trimmed by 5 bases and 5 bases, with 18 bases remaining between them. The CDR3 DNA sequence: TGTGCCAGCAGCCCCCTCATCGGCGGGTGGACTGAAGCTTTCTTT. Protein: CASSPLIGGWTEAFF.

At least ten counts were recorded for this clonotype. The rearrangement links TRBV20-1 to TRBJ1-2, with D perhaps matching TRBD1 (6 bases). The germline gives CDR1 DFQATT, CDR2 SNEGSKA (reference sequence). The CDR3 contains 13 residues. Trimming removed 0 bases at V and 7 bases at J, with 12 bases between. CDR3 nucleotide sequence: TGCAGTGCTAGAGAGGGGGCGGGGAGTGGCTACACCTTC. This sequence encodes CSAREGAGSGYTF.

The chain recombines TRBV28 with TRBJ2-7; the D is unclear. V was trimmed by 4 bases and J by 3 bases, leaving 7 bases between them. The germline V gene encodes CDR1 MDHEN and CDR2 SYDVKM. The CDR3 covers 12 residues. CDR3 sequence (DNA): TGTGCCAGCAGTTCGACAAACTACGAGCAGTACGTC. Amino acids: CASSSTNYEQYV.

This sequence joins TRBV18 and TRBJ2-3; 13 bases map to TRBD2. This CDR3 comprises 17 residues. V dropped 4 bases and J dropped 2; count of bases not matched to a gene: 6. Germline V gives CDR1 KGHSH, CDR2 LQKENI. This CDR3 is CASSLRTSGGLTDTQYF. The CDR3, as DNA: TGTGCCAGCTCACTTCGGACTAGCGGGGGACTCACAGATACGCAGTATTTT. Full variable domain (rest looked up from reference TRBV18 and TRBJ2-3): NAGVMQNPRHLVRRRGQEARLRCSPMKGHSHVYWYRQLPEEGLKFMVYLQKENIIDESGMPKERFSAEFPKEGPSILRIQQVVRGDSAAYFCASSLRTSGGLTDTQYFGPGTRLTVL.

A few counts support this clonotype. The chain links TRBV30 to TRBJ1-3; TRBD1 might be the D (6 bases). Trimming pared 2 bases from V and 1 base from J, leaving 12 bases between. The length of the CDR3 is 15 residues. Per germline, CDR1 GTSNPN and CDR2 SVGIG (reference sequence). CDR3 residues: CAWSRPGESGNTIYF. The CDR3 DNA sequence: TGTGCCTGGAGTCGACCAGGGGAATCTGGAAACACCATATATTTT.